The 2 T cell receptor beta chains presented below share a single source sample, sequenced in a study of blood T cell repertoires in COVID-19. The method was immunoSEQ multiplex PCR; TCRdb's version includes in-frame clones alone and lacks a portion of them. Of just over 25,000 clones listed, 90% are singletons. The sample was peripheral blood. Receptor source: a man in his 70s with acute or convalescent COVID-19.

The table lists this clone with a count of one. The chain joins TRBV7-8 to TRBJ2-2; 9 nucleotides line up with TRBD1. Germline CDR1 and CDR2: SGHVS and FQNEAQ. This CDR3 spans 16 amino acids. The V gene end was trimmed by 6 bases and the J gene end by 4 bases; junction bases not matched to a gene: 9. The CDR3 DNA sequence: TGTGCCAGCAGTCACGGGACAGGGACTTTCACCGGGGAGCTGTTTTTT. Translation: CASSHGTGTFTGELFF. The full variable domain, its missing parts supplied by reference TRBV7-8 and TRBJ2-2, is GAGVSQSPRYKVAKRGQDVALRCDPISGHVSLFWYQQALGQGPEFLTYFQNEAQLDKSGLPSDRFFAERPEGSVSTLKIQRTQQEDSAVYLCASSHGTGTFTGELFFGEGSRLTVL.

This chain uses TRBV5-8 with TRBJ2-2; 8 bases are a match to TRBD2. Trimming at V came to 5 bases and at J to 0 bases, leaving 9 bases not matched to a gene. This CDR3 comprises 17 residues. CDR1 and CDR2 from the germline V gene are SGHTS and YDEGEE. The CDR3: CASRPAGGAANTGELFF. The CDR3 DNA sequence: TGTGCCAGCAGACCCGCCGGGGGGGCAGCGAACACCGGGGAGCTGTTTTTT.